What follows describes a single TCR beta chain. One end of the junction does not line up with germline, which may come from a read error. Read coverage stops 3 residues before the CDR3 terminus; the germline J gene supplies the remainder. The sample carries other DNA sequences with the same CDR3. This record belongs to a study of T cells in women clearing cervical HPV infection. This CDR3 comprises 16 residues. Germline values: CDR1 SGHVS, CDR2 FQNEAQ. TCR beta CDR3 amplified by multiplex PCR from 950 to 1,500 ng genomic DNA. Profiling relied on immunoSEQ multiplex PCR, and the TCRdb table lists in-frame clones only, not all of them. The sample holds 35,000 to 45,000 clones.

This TCR was recovered from a woman aged 18 to 75 with a cervical HPV16 infection that either progressed to CIN3+ or cleared (not recorded which). The V gene is TRBV7-8, the J gene TRBJ1-2, with D uncertain. The material sequenced was blood buffy coat. The CDR3 DNA, read in part, is TGTGCCAGCAGCTTAGTCCGTCCTGGTCGGAACTATGGA. Its protein product is CASSLVRPGRNYG. The CDR3 reads in full as CASSLVRPGRNYGYTF.